Following are 30 T cell receptor beta chains from one sample sequenced in a study of blood T cells in healthy people across ages. A second roughly 6 to 12 cycle PCR used barcoded and J-beta primers. TCRdb re-analysed the 5' RACE reads in MiXCR, keeping a single row per CDR3 protein. Of approximately 900,000 distinct CDR3 sequences in the sample, approximately 49% were seen once. What was sequenced was blood. Receptors were obtained from a young man in good health.

This clonotype has a count of ten or more. The chain links TRBV9 to TRBJ2-1, with D maybe TRBD1 (5 bases). V shed 4 bases and J shed 5 bases, with 16 bases lying between them. The CDR3 has 15 amino acids. CDR1 and CDR2 (germline): SGDLS, YYNGEE. CDR3 region: CASSPGMEVNNEQFF. CDR3 nucleotides: TGTGCCAGCAGCCCAGGGATGGAAGTTAACAATGAGCAGTTCTTC.

The chain recombines TRBV10-3 with TRBJ2-3; 8 bases fit TRBD2. Germline lookup yields CDR1 ENHRY and CDR2 SYGVKD. The length of the CDR3 is 14 residues. With V trimmed by 6 bases and J by 3 bases, 5 bases remained unmatched. The CDR3 DNA reads TGTGCCATCAGGCCGGGACTAGGAACAGATACGCAGTATTTT. The encoded protein is CAIRPGLGTDTQYF.

This clonotype showed up just a few times. This chain uses TRBV7-9 with TRBJ1-2; no clear D gene. The CDR3 loop spans 15 amino acids. Germline values: CDR1 SEHNR, CDR2 FQNEAQ (reference sequence). V lost 0 bases and J lost 0, with 8 bases in between. CDR3 in amino acids: CASSLAGSPNYGYTF. In DNA, the CDR3 is TGTGCCAGCAGCTTAGCAGGGTCGCCTAACTATGGCTACACCTTC.

This chain joins TRBV29-1 and TRBJ2-3; 10 nucleotides agree with TRBD2. Germline CDR1 is SQVTM and CDR2 is ANQGSEA. This CDR3 region has 16 residues. The trim removed 1 base at V and 2 bases at J, leaving 6 bases unmatched. CDR3 nucleotides: TGCAGCGTTGAAGGAGGACTAGCGGAACCCACAGATACGCAGTATTTT. This gives the protein CSVEGGLAEPTDTQYF.

This rearrangement joins TRBV2 to TRBJ2-1; tentative D call: TRBD1 (6 bases). Germline assignment: CDR1 SNHLY and CDR2 FYNNEI. The CDR3 is made up of 14 amino acids. Trimming stripped 8 bases from V and 4 bases from J, with 15 bases between. The CDR3 loop reads CASGLDRNYNEQFF. CDR3 sequence (DNA): TGTGCCAGCGGACTCGACAGGAATTACAATGAGCAGTTCTTC.

The chain links TRBV28 to TRBJ1-1; possible D gene TRBD1, 6 bases. This CDR3 region has 14 residues. V lost 3 bases and J lost 4, with 12 bases in between. CDR1 is MDHEN and CDR2 is SYDVKM in the germline V gene. CDR3 nucleotides: TGTGCCAGCAGTTTCCAGGGGCTGGCCACTGAAGCTTTCTTT. Amino acid sequence: CASSFQGLATEAFF. The variable domain in full, with the rest retrieved from reference TRBV28 and TRBJ1-1, is DVKVTQSSRYLVKRTGEKVFLECVQDMDHENMFWYRQDPGLGLRLIYFSYDVKMKEKGDIPEGYSVSREKKERFSLILESASTNQTSMYLCASSFQGLATEAFFGQGTRLTVV.

The gene calls are TRBV3-1 and TRBJ1-4; 7 nucleotides line up with TRBD1. Unmatched junction bases numbered 6, after V lost 1 base and J lost 4 bases. The CDR3 sequence is 16 residues long. Germline V gives CDR1 LGHDT, CDR2 YNNKEL (reference sequence). For the CDR3, the DNA is TGTGCCAGCAGCCAAGGGACGAGGGGGCTTAATGAAAAACTGTTTTTT. It encodes CASSQGTRGLNEKLFF.

This sequence joins TRBV3-1 and TRBJ2-5; D is uncertain. Germline V lookup: CDR1 LGHDT, CDR2 YNNKEL (reference sequence). The V end lost 6 bases, the J end lost 10 bases, and 15 bases lay between the germline ends. This CDR3 comprises 12 residues. CDR3 nucleotides: TGTGCCAGCAGTCCCCAAGGGCGTGGCCAGTACTTC. Its translation is CASSPQGRGQYF.

This chain's CDR3 is CAWTRGGSYNEQFF. The CDR3 bases are TGTGCCTGGACCCGAGGGGGGTCCTACAATGAGCAGTTCTTC. The rearrangement links TRBV30 to TRBJ2-1; either TRBD1 or TRBD2 may fit D (6 bases each). The germline V and J ends were trimmed by 4 bases and 1 base, with 11 bases remaining between them. CDR1 GTSNPN and CDR2 SVGIG come from the germline V gene (reference sequence). CDR3 size: 14 residues.

The rearrangement joins TRBV4-1 to TRBJ2-3; the match to TRBD2 covers 9 bases. CDR3 length equals 18 residues. The junction had 11 bases not matched to a gene; V was cut back by 4 bases and J by 0 bases. The germline CDR1 and CDR2 sequences are MGHRA and YSYEKL. For the CDR3, the DNA is TGCGCCAGCAGCCGAAGTAGCGGGGGACCTACTAGCACAGATACGCAGTATTTT. It yields the protein CASSRSSGGPTSTDTQYF.

This chain connects TRBV6-1 to TRBJ2-5, with TRBD2 as a possible D gene (8 bases). V gave up 11 bases and J gave up 4 bases, with 20 bases separating them. The CDR3 is 14 residues long. Germline V gene sequence: CDR1 MNHNS, CDR2 SASEGT. CDR3 in amino acids: CASNRGGGLETQYF. The CDR3 DNA is TGTGCCTCAAACAGGGGCGGGGGGTTAGAGACCCAGTACTTC.

For this clonotype: A single base separates this from a much larger clone, so it may be a read error. The CDR3 region is CSVDGTNYNEQYF. For the CDR3, the DNA is TGCAGCGTTGACGGGACTAATTACAATGAGCAGTACTTC. This sequence joins TRBV29-1 and TRBJ2-7; 7 nucleotides line up with TRBD2. CDR1 SQVTM and CDR2 ANQGSEA come from the germline V gene. This CDR3 is 13 amino acids long. After removal of 3 bases from V and 7 bases from J, the junction contained 9 bases not matched to a gene.

This chain joins TRBV20-1 and TRBJ1-6; no firm D call. This CDR3 contains 14 residues. The V end lost 3 bases, the J end lost 6 bases, and 12 bases lay between the germline ends. The germline CDR1 and CDR2 sequences are DFQATT and SNEGSKA (reference sequence). The CDR3 protein is CSASAQRSNSPLHF. CDR3 in DNA: TGCAGTGCTAGCGCCCAGAGAAGTAATTCACCCCTCCACTTT.

V and J are TRBV29-1 and TRBJ1-1; D ambiguous. CDR3 length: 12 residues. The V gene's germline CDR1 is SQVTM and CDR2 ANQGSEA. V was pared by 2 bases and J by 6 bases, with 10 bases between. Written as DNA, the CDR3 is TGCAGCGTTGAACGGAGCGGGCCTGAAGCTTTCTTT. Translating it yields CSVERSGPEAFF.

This clonotype was found a few times. This sequence joins TRBV20-1 and TRBJ2-5; a possible D gene is TRBD1 (5 bases). This CDR3 region has 14 residues. V lost 7 bases and J lost 3, with 18 bases in between. Per the germline V gene, CDR1 is DFQATT and CDR2 is SNEGSKA (reference sequence). DNA for the CDR3: TGCAGTGTCCTAAAACAGGCTTCCAAAGAGACCCAGTACTTC. Its protein is CSVLKQASKETQYF.

The V call is TRBV30, the J call TRBJ1-5, with 9 positions matching TRBD1. CDR3 size: 15 residues. Unmatched junction bases numbered 9, after V lost 0 bases and J lost 9 bases. CDR1 is GTSNPN, CDR2 SVGIG, per germline (reference sequence). The CDR3 protein is CAWSVQGQGMVPQHF. CDR3 sequence (DNA): TGTGCCTGGAGTGTACAAGGACAGGGGATGGTGCCCCAGCATTTT.

Concerning this clonotype: A much larger clonotype is one base distant, so this may be a read error. The chain employs TRBV7-2 and TRBJ1-6; no definite D call. Germline V gene sequence: CDR1 SGHTA, CDR2 FQGNSA. CDR3 size: 12 residues. V lost 2 bases and J lost 10, with 6 bases in between. Here the CDR3 DNA reads TGTGCCAGCAGCTTAATGAGATCACCCCTCCACTTT. This encodes CASSLMRSPLHF.

The rearrangement links TRBV11-1 to TRBJ1-4, with D possibly matching TRBD1 (6 bases). The germline CDR1 and CDR2 sequences are SGHAT and FQDESV (reference sequence). V lost 5 bases and J 7 bases, leaving 14 bases between the germline ends. The CDR3 covers 14 residues. CDR3 coding DNA: TGTGCCAGCAGCCCGGACGGGGGGCTTGAAAAACTGTTTTTT. This gives the protein CASSPDGGLEKLFF.

The chain is built from TRBV7-9 and TRBJ2-1; TRBD1 matches at 9 bases. The end of the DNA fits TRBJ2-7 better, so the J call may be wrong. The germline V gene encodes CDR1 SEHNR and CDR2 FQNEAQ (reference sequence). The CDR3 extends over 16 amino acids. In nucleotides, the CDR3 is TGTGCCAGCAGCCCCGACAGGGGGGAATCCTACAATGAGCAGTACTTC. Translation gives CASSPDRGESYNEQYF.

The V gene is TRBV29-1, the J gene TRBJ1-1; D is unresolved. The length of the CDR3 is 13 residues. The V and J ends lost 6 bases and 1 base respectively, with 12 bases between them. The germline gives CDR1 SQVTM, CDR2 ANQGSEA. The CDR3 nucleotides are TGCAGCGTCCATAGGGAGACGAACACTGAAGCTTTCTTT. Its protein is CSVHRETNTEAFF.

This clonotype was seen only a few times. V usage is TRBV7-9 and J usage is TRBJ2-3; TRBD2 might be the D (5 bases). Germline CDR1 is SEHNR and CDR2 is FQNEAQ (reference sequence). Trimming removed 5 bases at V and 3 bases at J, with 18 bases between. The CDR3 length is 16 residues. CDR3 sequence (DNA): TGTGCCAGCAGCCGAGAGGGCCCAAGCGAAACAGATACGCAGTATTTT. This translates into CASSREGPSETDTQYF.

This clonotype was counted between two and nine times. The chain links TRBV5-1 to TRBJ1-2; 9 positions agree with TRBD1. Germline-derived CDR1 and CDR2 are SGHRS and YFSETQ. V shed 4 bases and J 2 bases; nucleotides not matched to a gene: 6. The CDR3 length is 15 residues. CDR3 amino acids: CASSLTGTGNYGYTF. CDR3 nucleotide sequence: TGCGCCAGCAGCCTAACCGGGACAGGGAACTATGGCTACACCTTC. Combining the CDR3 with reference TRBV5-1 and TRBJ1-2 gives the whole variable domain KAGVTQTPRYLIKTRGQQVTLSCSPISGHRSVSWYQQTPGQGLQFLFEYFSETQRNKGNFPGRFSGRQFSNSRSEMNVSTLELGDSALYLCASSLTGTGNYGYTFGSGTRLTVV.

The gene calls are TRBV2 and TRBJ1-1; no definite D call. The ends were cut back, 5 bases at V and 2 bases at J, with 6 bases in the middle. The CDR3 consists of 12 residues. Germline-derived CDR1 and CDR2 are SNHLY and FYNNEI. The CDR3 DNA sequence: TGTGCCAGCAGTAAATCCAACACTGAAGCTTTCTTT. It specifies CASSKSNTEAFF.

The J gene is TRBJ1-1, the V gene TRBV9; the match to TRBD1 covers 7 bases. The CDR3 is 15 residues long. Germline V gene sequence: CDR1 SGDLS, CDR2 YYNGEE. The trim removed 4 bases at V and 6 bases at J, leaving 12 bases unmatched. CDR3 in amino acids: CASSLIQGQTSEAFF. In DNA, the CDR3 is TGTGCCAGCAGCCTGATACAGGGGCAAACCTCTGAAGCTTTCTTT.

There are a few counts of this clonotype. V is TRBV5-1 and J is TRBJ2-4, with D possibly being TRBD1 (5 bases). The closer fit of TRBJ2-7 to the DNA end suggests the J call may be wrong. The CDR3 is made up of 16 amino acids. Germline-derived CDR1 and CDR2 are SGHRS and YFSETQ. CDR3 nucleotide sequence: TGCGCCAGCAGCTTGGGCCTGGACGTCAGGGTCTACGAGCAGTACTTC. The encoded protein is CASSLGLDVRVYEQYF.

The CDR3 DNA reads TGTGCCAGCAGTTCCCCAAGCGGGGTAGGATCCGACGAGCAGTACTTC. Amino acid sequence: CASSSPSGVGSDEQYF. This chain uses TRBV12-3 or TRBV12-4 with TRBJ2-7, with 7 bases matching TRBD2. The CDR3 consists of 16 residues. The trim removed 4 bases at V and 5 bases at J, leaving 14 bases unmatched.

About this clonotype itself: It may be a read error: a sequence one base away is much more abundant. The chain links TRBV28 to TRBJ1-2, with 8 bases that match TRBD1. This CDR3 is 13 amino acids long. Germline lookup yields CDR1 MDHEN and CDR2 SYDVKM. CDR3 sequence reads: CTSSPSTGGGYTF. CDR3 nucleotides: TGTACCAGCAGTCCGTCAACAGGGGGTGGCTACACCTTC.

The J gene is TRBJ2-1, the V gene TRBV7-2; TRBD2 aligns across 8 bases. Trimming removed 5 bases from V and 10 bases from J; junction bases left unmatched: 10. The CDR3 contains 14 residues. Germline CDR1 is SGHTA and CDR2 is FQGNSA. The CDR3 DNA sequence: TGTGCCAGCAGCCCGATCGGGGGGGTGGACGAGCAGTTCTTC. Residues: CASSPIGGVDEQFF.

This clonotype was counted between two and nine times. The J gene is TRBJ2-7, the V gene TRBV10-3; perhaps D is TRBD1 or TRBD2 (5 bases each). Trimming shortened V by 11 bases and J by 0 bases, and 14 bases separated the two germline ends. The CDR3 extends over 13 amino acids. CDR1 is ENHRY, CDR2 SYGVKD, per germline. CDR3 protein: CAATGTLSYEQYF. The DNA of the CDR3 is TGTGCCGCCACCGGGACCCTCTCCTACGAGCAGTACTTC.

The genes are TRBV6-5 and TRBJ1-2; D is unclear. Germline V gene lookup returns CDR1 MNHEY and CDR2 SVGAGI. The CDR3 has 14 residues. The V gene lost 6 bases and the J gene lost 0 bases, with 11 bases spanning the gap. The CDR3 region has the DNA TGTGCCAGCAGAGCAGGCGGGACTAACTATGGCTACACCTTC. Translating gives CASRAGGTNYGYTF.